The rows below give T cell receptor beta chains drawn from one sample of a study of blood T cell repertoires in COVID-19. Some clones are missing from TCRdb's copy, which holds only in-frame ones; the method was immunoSEQ multiplex PCR. The table lists 150,000 to 200,000 clones, about three quarters of them singletons. Material for sequencing was peripheral blood. Receptor source: a man between 65 and 85 years old with acute or convalescent COVID-19. The CDR3 runs from the conserved cysteine through the conserved F or W. The D gene is left open where the match is weak. A row's size may be missing; if present it is once, few, many or a size class.

abundance,v_gene,j_gene,d_gene,len,CDR3aa,CDR3nt
.,TRBV5-4,TRBJ1-1,TRBD1,15,CASSFNRGLNTEAFF,TGTGCCAGCAGCTTCAACAGGGGACTGAACACTGAAGCTTTCTTT
.,TRBV14,TRBJ2-7,TRBD1,16,CASSPGTGFRSYEQYF,TGTGCCAGCAGCCCCGGGACAGGGTTTCGGTCCTACGAGCAGTACTTC
few,TRBV4-1,TRBJ1-5,.,15,CASSQEGPKGQPQHF,TGCGCCAGCAGCCAAGAGGGTCCGAAGGGGCAGCCCCAGCATTTT
.,TRBV5-1,TRBJ2-5,TRBD2,17,CASSLRQSASGQETQYF,TGCGCCAGCAGCTTGAGACAGTCGGCTAGCGGACAAGAGACCCAGTACTTC
many,TRBV5-4,TRBJ1-1,.,14,CASSATTGNTEAFF,TGTGCCAGCAGCGCGACAACAGGAAACACTGAAGCTTTCTTT
.,TRBV29-1,TRBJ2-7,TRBD2,13,CSVARGSGYEQYF,TGCAGCGTTGCGCGCGGGAGCGGGTACGAGCAGTACTTC
.,TRBV5-6,TRBJ1-1,TRBD1,14,CASSNGQGGTEAFF,TGTGCCAGCAGCAACGGACAGGGGGGAACTGAAGCTTTCTTT
.,TRBV12-3/TRBV12-4,TRBJ2-4,TRBD1,13,CASRGQGQNIQYF,TGTGCCAGCAGGGGACAGGGACAAAACATTCAGTACTTC
.,TRBV7-3,TRBJ2-7,TRBD2,19,CASSSRGAKTSGYLYEQYF,TGTGCCAGCAGCTCTAGGGGGGCAAAAACTAGCGGGTACCTCTACGAGCAGTACTTC
.,TRBV3-1/TRBV3-2,TRBJ2-4,.,14,CASSLSISSNIQYF,TGTGCCAGCAGCCTGTCTATTAGCTCAAACATTCAGTACTTC
.,TRBV5-6,TRBJ2-3,TRBD2,15,CASSLLAGGTDTQYF,TGTGCCAGCAGCTTGTTAGCGGGGGGTACAGATACGCAGTATTTT
.,TRBV2,TRBJ1-2,.,14,CASSEGDRSGGYTF,TGTGCCAGCAGTGAGGGAGACAGGTCTGGCGGCTACACCTTC
few,TRBV27,TRBJ1-6,.,14,CASSLDSLNSPLHF,TGTGCCAGCAGTTTAGACAGCCTGAATTCACCCCTCCACTTT
many,TRBV5-4,TRBJ2-7,TRBD2,15,CASRVSGGPIYEQYF,TGTGCCAGCAGAGTGTCGGGAGGGCCGATTTACGAGCAGTACTTC
.,TRBV6-5,TRBJ2-5,.,14,CASQTMAGTETQYF,TGTGCCAGCCAGACTATGGCGGGGACTGAGACCCAGTACTTC
few,TRBV15,TRBJ2-5,.,13,CATSKGLEETQYF,TGTGCCACCAGCAAGGGACTGGAAGAGACCCAGTACTTC
.,TRBV3-1/TRBV3-2,TRBJ1-3,.,12,CASSPTGNTIYF,TGTGCCAGCAGCCCAACTGGAAACACCATATATTTT
.,TRBV19,TRBJ2-5,TRBD2,17,CASSIDRASGPRETQYF,TGTGCCAGTAGTATAGATCGGGCTAGCGGGCCCCGTGAGACCCAGTACTTC
.,TRBV9,TRBJ2-3,.,15,CASSVVSALADTQYF,TGTGCCAGCAGCGTAGTTAGCGCGCTGGCGGATACGCAGTATTTT
.,TRBV18,TRBJ2-7,TRBD2,15,CASSPRQRGASEQYF,TGTGCCAGCTCACCACGCCAGCGGGGGGCAAGCGAGCAGTACTTC
.,TRBV9,TRBJ1-4,.,15,CASSVGGGTGEKLFF,TGTGCCAGCAGCGTAGGAGGGGGAACAGGTGAAAAACTGTTTTTT
.,TRBV7-2,TRBJ2-7,TRBD2,15,CASSLQRGEGYEQYF,TGTGCCAGCAGCCTGCAGCGGGGGGAGGGCTACGAGCAGTACTTC
.,TRBV5-1,TRBJ2-3,TRBD2,15,CASSLLAGGSDTQYF,TGCGCCAGCAGCCTACTAGCGGGAGGCTCTGATACGCAGTATTTT
.,TRBV4-3,TRBJ1-2,.,15,CASSQDPDRTYGYTF,TGCGCCAGCAGCCAAGATCCCGACAGAACTTATGGCTACACCTTC
.,TRBV19,TRBJ1-4,TRBD1,14,CASSNWDRDEKLFF,TGTGCCAGTAGTAACTGGGACAGAGATGAAAAACTGTTTTTT
once,TRBV20-1,TRBJ1-2,.,15,CSASPSQGLDYGYTF,TGCAGTGCTAGTCCTAGCCAGGGGTTAGACTATGGCTACACCTTC
.,TRBV2,TRBJ1-1,.,14,CASAVKRENTEAFF,TGTGCCAGCGCCGTGAAGAGGGAGAACACTGAAGCTTTCTTT
.,TRBV25-1,TRBJ2-2,TRBD1,15,CASQKPGGVDGELFF,TGTGCCAGCCAAAAGCCAGGGGGCGTGGACGGGGAGCTGTTTTTT
.,TRBV10-3,TRBJ2-1,.,16,CAISPGDGAQYNEQFF,TGTGCCATCAGCCCAGGGGACGGCGCACAATACAATGAGCAGTTCTTC
few,TRBV20-1,TRBJ2-1,.,13,CSASQNPYNEQFF,TGCAGTGCTAGTCAGAACCCCTACAATGAGCAGTTCTTC
.,TRBV6-5,TRBJ2-5,TRBD2,14,CASSYVSGGETQYF,TGTGCCAGCAGTTACGTGTCGGGGGGAGAGACCCAGTACTTC
many,TRBV19,TRBJ2-1,TRBD1,16,CASSMTGQGTYNEQFF,TGTGCCAGTAGTATGACGGGACAGGGTACCTACAATGAGCAGTTCTTC
.,TRBV27,TRBJ2-5,TRBD1,13,CASSEQGAQTQYF,TGTGCCAGCAGTGAACAGGGGGCTCAGACCCAGTACTTC
.,TRBV14,TRBJ1-4,TRBD1,13,CASSQTGGEKLFF,TGTGCCAGCAGCCAAACAGGGGGCGAAAAACTGTTTTTT
.,TRBV2,TRBJ2-2,TRBD1,17,CASSGGRDRGQSGELFF,TGTGCCAGCAGTGGAGGCCGGGACAGGGGGCAGTCCGGGGAGCTGTTTTTT
.,TRBV6-6,TRBJ1-2,.,16,CASSTNTGARGYGYTF,TGTGCCAGCAGTACGAATACGGGAGCCCGGGGGTATGGCTACACCTTC